This T cell receptor beta chain is drawn from a study of CD8 T cells in Susac syndrome. Study in general: At the time of blood draw, patients with Susac syndrome were therapy-naive, receiving corticosteroids, or receiving intravenous immunoglobulin alone.

The CDR3 loop spans 15 amino acids. CDR1 and CDR2 (germline): DFQATT, SNEGSKA (reference sequence). Unmatched junction bases numbered 10, after V lost 6 bases and J lost 1 base. The RNA, roughly 0.5 to 1 ug, was put through reverse transcription using random hexamers. Across 54 Vbeta and 13 Jbeta, immunoSEQ multiplex PCR amplified TCR beta CDR3. A single record per CDR3 protein comes from TCRdb applying MiXCR to the immunoSEQ multiplex PCR reads. The table includes roughly 190,000 distinct CDR3 sequences, more than 90% detected once. V usage is TRBV20-1 and J usage is TRBJ2-5, with 8 bases lining up with TRBD2. The specimen was CD4+ T cells from PBMCs. This receptor was obtained from a human donor with Susac syndrome. The CDR3, as DNA: TGCAGTGCGGAGCGGCGGGGGGCAACCCAAGAGACCCAGTACTTC. Amino acid sequence: CSAERRGATQETQYF.